The 9 T cell receptor beta chains presented below share a single source sample, sequenced in a study of OX40 agonist ivuxolimab in advanced cancers. Here immunoSEQ multiplex PCR was the method, and the copy in TCRdb shows in-frame clones only, minus some. The sample consists of some 140,000 clones, approximately 90% of them appearing once. The sample was CD4+ or CD8+ T cells sorted from blood, taken in a trial of the OX40 agonist ivuxolimab. The receptors were gathered from an adult with an advanced solid tumor such as melanoma, head and neck, liver or kidney cancer.

The rearrangement links TRBV18 to TRBJ1-4; unclear D gene. The V end was cut by 4 bases, the J end by 0 bases, with 15 bases between. Germline V gene data show CDR1 as KGHSH and CDR2 as LQKENI. There are 17 residues in the CDR3. The CDR3 loop is CASSLLKWEATNEKLFF. The CDR3 coding sequence is TGTGCCAGCTCACTGCTTAAGTGGGAAGCAACTAATGAAAAACTGTTTTTT.

This chain links TRBV28 with TRBJ1-5; perhaps TRBD1 as D (6 bases). Germline CDR1 reads MDHEN; CDR2 reads SYDVKM. This CDR3 region has 15 residues. Trimming stripped 3 bases from V and 6 bases from J, with 15 bases between. CDR3 residues: CASSFSSGAGQPQHF. The CDR3 DNA sequence: TGTGCCAGCAGTTTTAGTTCAGGGGCGGGTCAGCCCCAGCATTTT. The full variable domain, in which reference TRBV28 and TRBJ1-5 provide the parts outside the CDR3, is DVKVTQSSRYLVKRTGEKVFLECVQDMDHENMFWYRQDPGLGLRLIYFSYDVKMKEKGDIPEGYSVSREKKERFSLILESASTNQTSMYLCASSFSSGAGQPQHFGDGTRLSIL.

V is TRBV21-1 and J is TRBJ2-7; TRBD2, the D gene given by the table, was not confirmed from the DNA. TRBV21-1 is listed as a pseudogene. The CDR3 totals 14 residues. The CDR3 DNA sequence: TGTGCCAGCAGCAACCCGGGGGGAGCGGTGGAGCAGTACTTC. Encoded protein: CASSNPGGAVEQYF.

Only one count was recorded for this clone. The V gene is TRBV5-1, the J gene TRBJ2-5; unclear D gene. With 2 bases removed from V and 5 bases from J, the gap between germline ends came to 10 bases. CDR1 and CDR2 from the germline V gene are SGHRS and YFSETQ. This CDR3 has 13 residues. CDR3 in amino acids: CASSLSNGETQYF. The CDR3 DNA reads as TGCGCCAGCAGCTTATCTAATGGGGAGACCCAGTACTTC.

The chain recombines TRBV28 with TRBJ2-4, with 7 bases fitting TRBD2. Germline CDR1 and CDR2: MDHEN and SYDVKM. The CDR3 covers 13 residues. The J segment lost 7 bases and the V segment lost 4 bases, leaving 4 bases of the junction unmatched. Here the CDR3 reads CASSSSGVNIQYF. The CDR3 nucleotides are TGTGCCAGCAGTTCGAGCGGGGTGAACATTCAGTACTTC.

V usage is TRBV4-3 and J usage is TRBJ2-1, with 14 nucleotides matching TRBD2. The CDR3 loop spans 17 amino acids. From germline, CDR1 is LGHNA and CDR2 YSLEER. V gave up 1 base and J gave up 7 bases; unmatched junction bases: 6. The DNA for the CDR3 is TGCGCCAGCAGCCAAGCCGGGACTAGCGGGAGACGAAATGAGCAGTTCTTC. Its protein is CASSQAGTSGRRNEQFF.

The genes are TRBV5-1 and TRBJ2-7; no definite D call. CDR1 and CDR2 from the germline V gene are SGHRS and YFSETQ. This CDR3 is 13 amino acids long. Between the trimmed V and J ends, which lost 0 bases and 6 bases, there was a span of 10 bases. CDR3 residues: CASSLGEVREQYF. CDR3 in DNA: TGCGCCAGCAGCTTGGGAGAAGTCCGCGAGCAGTACTTC.

The chain has TRBV4-3 and TRBJ1-3; 10 nucleotides align to TRBD1. CDR1 and CDR2 from the germline V gene are LGHNA and YSLEER. This CDR3 spans 17 amino acids. V was pared by 0 bases and J by 4 bases, with 6 bases of the junction left unmatched. The CDR3 loop reads CASSQEGTGDEGNTIYF. In nucleotides, the CDR3 is TGCGCCAGCAGCCAAGAAGGGACAGGGGATGAGGGAAACACCATATATTTT.

This rearrangement joins TRBV29-1 to TRBJ1-2; 7 nucleotides align to TRBD1. The CDR3 consists of 14 residues. From germline, CDR1 is SQVTM and CDR2 ANQGSEA. Germline trimming cut 3 bases from V and 6 bases from J; bases unmatched to any gene: 10. The CDR3 coding sequence is TGCAGCGTTGACCGTAGCTCAGGGGGTAATGGCTACACCTTC. Translating gives CSVDRSSGGNGYTF.